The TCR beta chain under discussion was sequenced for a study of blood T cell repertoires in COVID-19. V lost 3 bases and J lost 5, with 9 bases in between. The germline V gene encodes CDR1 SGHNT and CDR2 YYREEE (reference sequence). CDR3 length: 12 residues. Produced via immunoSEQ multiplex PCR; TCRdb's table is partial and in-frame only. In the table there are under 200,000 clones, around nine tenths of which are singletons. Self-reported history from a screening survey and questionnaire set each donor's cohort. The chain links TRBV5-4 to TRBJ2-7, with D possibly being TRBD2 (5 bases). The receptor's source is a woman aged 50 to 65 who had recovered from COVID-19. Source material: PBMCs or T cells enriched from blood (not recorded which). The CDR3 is CASSSTINEQYF. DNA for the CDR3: TGTGCCAGCAGCTCGACTATCAACGAGCAGTACTTC.